These 14 T cell receptor beta chains originate from one sample sequenced in a study of T-cell memory formation after mild COVID-19. MiXCR, applied by TCRdb to the 5' RACE reads, yields one record per CDR3 protein. The table shows approximately 99,000 distinct CDR3 sequences, with roughly a sixth occurring only once. The source material was PBMCs or a T cell subset sorted from them (not recorded which). The origin of the receptors is a young man who had mild COVID-19 (a few samples of this study predate the infection). Cell type and time point are not known.

Many counts were recorded for this clonotype. The chain joins TRBV5-1 to TRBJ1-2; D remains unclear. Per germline, CDR1 SGHRS and CDR2 YFSETQ. There are 12 residues in the CDR3. Trimming took off 2 bases at V and 6 bases at J, with 8 bases between the two ends. Here the CDR3 DNA reads TGCGCCAGCAGCTTCGAACAGAATGGCTACACCTTC. It translates to CASSFEQNGYTF.

This clonotype occurred a few times. This chain joins TRBV12-3 or TRBV12-4 and TRBJ2-5, with D possibly being TRBD1 or TRBD2 (5 bases each). The CDR3 has 12 residues. The ends were cut back, 9 bases at V and 5 bases at J, with 13 bases in the middle. The CDR3 loop is CASTGTRETQYF. CDR3 DNA: TGTGCCAGTACCGGGACGCGCGAGACCCAGTACTTC.

In its sample, this clonotype was seen a few times. The genes are TRBV12-3 or TRBV12-4 and TRBJ2-2; 7 nucleotides agree with TRBD2. The trim removed 8 bases at V and 3 bases at J, leaving 0 bases unmatched. The CDR3 loop spans 12 amino acids. The CDR3 coding sequence is TGTGCCAGCGGGGGGGACACCGGGGAGCTGTTTTTT. It encodes CASGGDTGELFF.

V is TRBV4-3 and J is TRBJ1-1; D might be TRBD1 (6 bases). V was shortened by 0 bases and J by 5 bases, with 16 bases between the two germline ends. The germline gives CDR1 LGHNA, CDR2 YSLEER. The CDR3 extends over 16 amino acids. The CDR3 sequence: CASSQDLQGSRTEAFF. CDR3 nucleotide sequence: TGCGCCAGCAGCCAAGATCTACAGGGTTCGCGAACTGAAGCTTTCTTT.

The V and J genes are TRBV7-2 and TRBJ2-7, with D possibly matching TRBD1 (7 bases). V was cut by 2 bases and J by 3 bases, with 17 bases left in between. Germline V lookup: CDR1 SGHTA, CDR2 FQGNSA. CDR3 length equals 16 residues. DNA of the CDR3: TGTGCCAGCAGCTTAACTGGCGGAGGGGGCATCTACGAGCAGTACTTC. Its protein product is CASSLTGGGGIYEQYF. The whole variable domain, filled in from reference TRBV7-2 and TRBJ2-7, reads GAGVSQSPSNKVTEKGKDVELRCDPISGHTALYWYRQSLGQGLEFLIYFQGNSAPDKSGLPSDRFSAERTGGSVSTLTIQRTQQEDSAVYLCASSLTGGGGIYEQYFGPGTRLTVT.

This clonotype appeared a few times. The chain has TRBV5-1 and TRBJ2-5, with no clear D. This CDR3 region has 14 residues. Germline values: CDR1 SGHRS, CDR2 YFSETQ. Trimming shortened V by 0 bases and J by 0 bases, and 6 bases separated the two germline ends. The chain's CDR3 is CASSLAGYQETQYF. For the CDR3, the DNA is TGCGCCAGCAGCTTGGCAGGTTACCAAGAGACCCAGTACTTC.

CDR3 sequence: CASSLRGEQYV. In nucleotides, the CDR3 is TGTGCCAGCAGCCTCAGGGGCGAGCAGTACGTC. V gene TRBV7-2 combines with J gene TRBJ2-7; tentatively, D is TRBD1 (6 bases). This CDR3 has 11 residues. The V gene lost 5 bases and the J gene lost 6 bases, with 8 bases spanning the gap. Germline values: CDR1 SGHTA, CDR2 FQGNSA.

This clonotype was seen a single time. At one boundary the junction diverges from the germline segment, which might be a read error. The chain has TRBV19 and TRBJ1-1; 8 bases are shared with TRBD1. Looked up from germline, CDR1 is LNHDA and CDR2 is SQIVND (reference sequence). CDR3 size: 16 residues. Here the CDR3 reads CASSTLQGGGGTEAFF. The CDR3, as DNA: TGTGCCAGCAGTACCTTACAGGGGGGCGGTGGGACTGAAGCTTTCTTT.

The chain carries TRBV20-1 and TRBJ2-5, with 15 bases that match TRBD2. The trim removed 5 bases at V and 2 bases at J, leaving 6 bases unmatched. Germline V lookup: CDR1 DFQATT, CDR2 SNEGSKA (reference sequence). The CDR3 has 16 residues. The CDR3: CSASGTSGGTQETQYF. CDR3 DNA sequence: TGCAGTGCTTCCGGGACTAGCGGGGGGACACAAGAGACCCAGTACTTC.

V and J are TRBV7-2 and TRBJ2-7; 9 nucleotides line up with TRBD1. J lost 3 bases, V lost 5 bases, and 8 bases had no gene match. Per the germline V gene, CDR1 is SGHTA and CDR2 is FQGNSA. The CDR3 runs to 15 residues. The CDR3 DNA is TGTGCCAGCAGCCCTAGACAGGGGGTCGGCTACGAGCAGTACTTC. It yields the protein CASSPRQGVGYEQYF.

This clonotype was seen only a few times. Here the CDR3 DNA reads TGCGCCAGCAGCACCCAGGGGAGGGACCAAGAGACCCAGTACTTC. This encodes CASSTQGRDQETQYF. The chain has TRBV5-1 and TRBJ2-5; weak D call: TRBD2 (7 bases). The CDR3 consists of 15 residues. V lost 4 bases, J lost 0 bases, and 13 bases lay in between. CDR1 and CDR2 from the germline V gene are SGHRS and YFSETQ.

The chain links TRBV12-3 or TRBV12-4 to TRBJ2-7; TRBD1 might be the D (5 bases). Trimming cost V 3 bases and J 3 bases, with 18 bases left between them. This CDR3 contains 16 residues. The CDR3 DNA reads as TGTGCCAGCAGTTTTCAGTATGGGGCCAGGGTCTACGAGCAGTACTTC. Protein sequence: CASSFQYGARVYEQYF.

The chain carries TRBV4-3 and TRBJ1-5; 7 bases agree with TRBD1. Trimming took 5 bases from V and 5 from J; bases not matched to a gene: 6. The CDR3 runs to 14 residues. The germline V gene has CDR1 LGHNA and CDR2 YSLEER. CDR3 region: CASSGVTGDQPQHF. CDR3 nucleotides: TGCGCCAGCAGCGGGGTTACAGGGGATCAGCCCCAGCATTTT.

A few counts support this clonotype. The chain links TRBV11-1 to TRBJ2-1; TRBD1 matches at 8 bases. The CDR3 is 15 amino acids. Germline V gene sequence: CDR1 SGHAT, CDR2 FQDESV (reference sequence). J was trimmed by 2 bases and V by 5 bases; bases with no gene match: 5. CDR3 region: CASSRGQGTYNEQFF. DNA of the CDR3: TGTGCCAGCAGCCGCGGACAGGGCACCTACAATGAGCAGTTCTTC.